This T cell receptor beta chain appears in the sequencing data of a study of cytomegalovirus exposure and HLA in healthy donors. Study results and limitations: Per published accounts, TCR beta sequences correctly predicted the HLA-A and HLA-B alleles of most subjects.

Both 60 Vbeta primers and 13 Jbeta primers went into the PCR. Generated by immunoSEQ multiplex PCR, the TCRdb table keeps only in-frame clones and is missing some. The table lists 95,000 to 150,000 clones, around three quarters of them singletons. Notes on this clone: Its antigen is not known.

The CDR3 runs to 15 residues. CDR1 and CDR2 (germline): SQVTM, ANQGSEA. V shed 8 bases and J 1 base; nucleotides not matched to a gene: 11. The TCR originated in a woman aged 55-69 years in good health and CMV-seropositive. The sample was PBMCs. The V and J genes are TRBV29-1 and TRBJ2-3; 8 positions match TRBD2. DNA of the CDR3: TGCAGCCTCAAACGGACGACTAGCGGCACAGATACGCAGTATTTT. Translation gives CSLKRTTSGTDTQYF.